Below, 27 T cell receptor beta chains from the same sample are listed, as sequenced in a study of blood T cells in healthy people across ages. Together with a sample-barcoded 5' primer, a J-beta primer mix was included in a second PCR lasting about 7 to 12 cycles. TCRdb re-called the 5' RACE reads through MiXCR, storing one row per CDR3 protein. The sample shows roughly 700,000 distinct CDR3 sequences, 25% of them seen only once. The data were also submitted as part of a second study, on T cells of mothers and their children.

The sample was blood. The receptor source for this set is a boy between 10 and 17 years old in good health.

This clonotype showed up just a few times. This chain joins TRBV5-1 and TRBJ2-1; TRBD1 matches at 9 bases. Germline CDR1 SGHRS, CDR2 YFSETQ. V gave up 4 bases and J gave up 7 bases; unmatched junction bases: 9. The CDR3 covers 15 residues. In DNA, the CDR3 is TGCGCCAGCAGCCCTCCGGGACAGGGAAAAAATGAGCAGTTCTTC. The encoded protein is CASSPPGQGKNEQFF.

CDR3 sequence reads: CSVAQGGNYGYTF. The DNA for the CDR3 is TGCAGCGTTGCACAGGGCGGGAACTATGGCTACACCTTC. The chain links TRBV29-1 to TRBJ1-2, with D maybe TRBD1 (6 bases). The CDR3 runs to 13 residues. Germline CDR1 is SQVTM and CDR2 is ANQGSEA. V lost 4 bases and J 2 bases, leaving 11 bases between the germline ends.

A few counts support this clonotype. This sequence joins TRBV4-3 and TRBJ2-1; 11 bases are shared with TRBD1. The CDR3 loop spans 15 amino acids. From germline, CDR1 is LGHNA and CDR2 YSLEER. Unmatched junction bases numbered 5, after V lost 5 bases and J lost 5 bases. The CDR3 sequence is CASSWDRGSHNEQFF. The CDR3 DNA reads TGCGCCAGCAGCTGGGACAGGGGGTCCCACAATGAGCAGTTCTTC.

The chain employs TRBV11-2 and TRBJ1-2; 8 bases align to TRBD1. This CDR3 is built from 13 residues. Germline lookup yields CDR1 SGHAT and CDR2 FQNNGV. The V segment lost 4 bases and the J segment 6 bases; nucleotides outside the gene matches: 4. CDR3: CASSSPDRDGYTF. The CDR3 DNA reads TGTGCCAGCAGCTCCCCGGACAGGGATGGCTACACCTTC.

This clonotype was observed a handful of times. The chain links TRBV29-1 to TRBJ1-1; TRBD1 matches 9 bases. Germline V gene lookup returns CDR1 SQVTM and CDR2 ANQGSEA. V shed 5 bases, J shed 3 bases, and the junction held 4 bases outside the gene matches. The CDR3 is 13 amino acids. For the CDR3, the DNA is TGCAGCGTTTCCCGGGACAGGGACACTGAAGCTTTCTTT. Translated: CSVSRDRDTEAFF.

The chain couples TRBV5-1 to TRBJ2-5, with TRBD2 identical over 8 bases. Germline values: CDR1 SGHRS, CDR2 YFSETQ. With 5 bases clipped from V and 1 base from J, the junction kept 4 bases outside the gene matches. CDR3 length: 14 amino acids. In DNA, the CDR3 is TGCGCCAGCAGGACTAGCGAGGCCCAAGAGACCCAGTACTTC. This codes for CASRTSEAQETQYF.

This chain joins TRBV2 and TRBJ2-1; 7 bases match TRBD2. The J call is uncertain, as TRBJ2-5 better fits the DNA end. The CDR3 loop spans 16 amino acids. Germline V lookup: CDR1 SNHLY, CDR2 FYNNEI. This chain's CDR3 is CASRKEEAGRQETQYF. Written as DNA, the CDR3 is TGTGCCAGCAGGAAGGAAGAAGCGGGGCGGCAAGAGACCCAGTACTTC.

This chain connects TRBV20-1 to TRBJ1-1, with D possibly being TRBD1 (5 bases). The germline gives CDR1 DFQATT, CDR2 SNEGSKA (reference sequence). The CDR3 runs to 14 residues. V lost 2 bases and J lost 0, with 10 bases in between. CDR3 amino acids: CSARPDSLNTEAFF. Here the CDR3 DNA reads TGCAGTGCTAGACCTGACAGTTTGAACACTGAAGCTTTCTTT.

This clonotype was seen a handful of times. The chain carries TRBV5-6 and TRBJ1-1; D is uncertain. Germline CDR1 is SGHDT and CDR2 is YYEEEE. This CDR3 region has 13 residues. V dropped 0 bases and J dropped 5 bases, with 8 bases sitting between them. In DNA, the CDR3 is TGTGCCAGCAGCTTGGGGTATGCTACTGAAGCTTTCTTT. Protein sequence: CASSLGYATEAFF.

In its sample, this clonotype was seen a few times. In DNA, the CDR3 is TGTGCCATCAGTGAGTCGGGACAGGGCAATCAGCCCCAGCATTTT. Amino acids: CAISESGQGNQPQHF. The V gene is TRBV10-3, the J gene TRBJ1-5, with TRBD1 identical over 8 bases. Losses at the gene ends were 0 bases for V and 2 bases for J; bases not matched to a gene: 0. The CDR3 loop spans 15 amino acids. The germline CDR1 and CDR2 sequences are ENHRY and SYGVKD.

This chain connects TRBV6-2 or TRBV6-3 to TRBJ1-4; D may be TRBD1 (6 bases). This CDR3 comprises 16 residues. The germline V gene has CDR1 MNHEY and CDR2 SVGEGT. V lost 6 bases to trimming and J lost 7 bases, with 21 bases between them. CDR3 region: CASRLPGQMRSEKLFF. DNA for the CDR3: TGTGCCAGCAGACTTCCGGGACAAATGAGGAGTGAAAAACTGTTTTTT.

The V gene is TRBV5-1, the J gene TRBJ2-7; 11 bases align to TRBD2. Trimming at V came to 1 base and at J to 3 bases, leaving 3 bases not matched to a gene. The germline CDR1 and CDR2 sequences are SGHRS and YFSETQ. The CDR3 length is 15 residues. The DNA of the CDR3 is TGCGCCAGCAGCTTGTTACTAGCGGGAGACTACGAGCAGTACTTC. This encodes CASSLLLAGDYEQYF. Full variable domain (rest looked up from reference TRBV5-1 and TRBJ2-7): KAGVTQTPRYLIKTRGQQVTLSCSPISGHRSVSWYQQTPGQGLQFLFEYFSETQRNKGNFPGRFSGRQFSNSRSEMNVSTLELGDSALYLCASSLLLAGDYEQYFGPGTRLTVT.

V and J are TRBV7-9 and TRBJ1-2, with 9 bases lining up with TRBD1. V gave up 1 base and J gave up 4 bases; unmatched junction bases: 4. The V gene's germline CDR1 is SEHNR and CDR2 FQNEAQ (reference sequence). This CDR3 comprises 15 residues. The CDR3, as DNA: TGTGCCAGCAGCTTAGGGGGACAGGGCTCCTATGGCTACACCTTC. This translates into CASSLGGQGSYGYTF.

This sequence joins TRBV7-2 and TRBJ2-5; a weak D match, TRBD2 (6 bases). V was cut by 4 bases and J by 2 bases, with 14 bases left in between. The V gene's germline CDR1 is SGHTA and CDR2 FQGNSA. CDR3 length equals 15 residues. The CDR3 DNA sequence: TGTGCCAGCAGCTCCGGATTGGGGGGTCAAGAGACCCAGTACTTC. Encoded protein: CASSSGLGGQETQYF. Combining the CDR3 with reference TRBV7-2 and TRBJ2-5 gives the whole variable domain GAGVSQSPSNKVTEKGKDVELRCDPISGHTALYWYRQSLGQGLEFLIYFQGNSAPDKSGLPSDRFSAERTGGSVSTLTIQRTQQEDSAVYLCASSSGLGGQETQYFGPGTRLLVL.

The chain carries TRBV9 and TRBJ1-2, with 10 bases matching TRBD1. CDR3 length equals 17 residues. The germline CDR1 and CDR2 sequences are SGDLS and YYNGEE. Trimming removed 7 bases from V and 3 bases from J; junction bases left unmatched: 15. CDR3 region: CASSMGTGVKTHYGYTF. CDR3 in DNA: TGTGCCAGCTCGATGGGGACAGGGGTGAAGACACACTATGGCTACACCTTC. The variable domain in full, completed from reference TRBV9 and TRBJ1-2, reads DSGVTQTPKHLITATGQRVTLRCSPRSGDLSVYWYQQSLDQGLQFLIQYYNGEERAKGNILERFSAQQFPDLHSELNLSSLELGDSALYFCASSMGTGVKTHYGYTFGSGTRLTVV.

V gene TRBV12-3 or TRBV12-4 combines with J gene TRBJ2-2; tentatively, D is TRBD1 or TRBD2 (5 bases each). Trimming shortened V by 5 bases and J by 4 bases, and 14 bases separated the two germline ends. This CDR3 contains 15 residues. The CDR3 nucleotides are TGTGCCAGCAGTCTTTCTGGGGGTCCCACCGGGGAGCTGTTTTTT. This gives the protein CASSLSGGPTGELFF.

In its sample, this clonotype was seen a few times. The chain couples TRBV6-1 to TRBJ2-5; D possibly uses TRBD1 or TRBD2 (6 bases each). CDR3 length: 14 residues. With 5 bases removed from V and 5 bases from J, the gap between germline ends came to 15 bases. Germline V lookup: CDR1 MNHNS, CDR2 SASEGT. This chain's CDR3 is CASSPFGGHETQYF. The CDR3 DNA sequence: TGTGCCAGCAGTCCCTTTGGGGGGCACGAGACCCAGTACTTC.

The chain is built from TRBV13 and TRBJ2-5; D remains ambiguous. V gave up 5 bases and J gave up 2 bases, with 18 bases separating them. The germline gives CDR1 PRHDT, CDR2 FYEKMQ (reference sequence). The CDR3 covers 16 residues. The CDR3: CASSISMGRRQETQYF. The CDR3 nucleotides read TGTGCCAGCAGCATATCAATGGGCAGGCGACAAGAGACCCAGTACTTC.

There are a few counts of this clonotype. The chain joins TRBV4-1 to TRBJ2-1; D might be TRBD2 (5 bases). Per the germline V gene, CDR1 is MGHRA and CDR2 is YSYEKL. The V end was cut by 5 bases, the J end by 5 bases, with 10 bases between. This CDR3 region has 13 residues. The DNA of the CDR3 is TGCGCCAGCAGCTCGGACTGGAACAATGAGCAGTTCTTC. Protein sequence: CASSSDWNNEQFF.

The gene calls are TRBV4-1 and TRBJ2-1; TRBD2 agrees at 15 bases. Germline loops: CDR1 MGHRA, CDR2 YSYEKL. V lost 8 bases to trimming and J lost 8 bases; unmatched junction nucleotides: 7. The CDR3 has 15 residues. This chain's CDR3 is CASGLWTSGRDEQFF. The CDR3, as DNA: TGCGCCAGCGGATTATGGACTAGCGGGAGGGATGAGCAGTTCTTC.

The chain is built from TRBV28 and TRBJ2-7; D remains ambiguous. Germline loops: CDR1 MDHEN, CDR2 SYDVKM. V dropped 3 bases and J dropped 5 bases, with 11 bases sitting between them. This CDR3 region has 13 residues. The CDR3 sequence is CASSLKRLHEQYF. CDR3 DNA sequence: TGTGCCAGCAGTTTGAAAAGGCTCCACGAGCAGTACTTC.

The genes are TRBV27 and TRBJ2-5; D might be TRBD1 (6 bases). Matching the DNA end better, TRBJ2-7 makes the J call doubtful. CDR3 length equals 13 residues. Germline values: CDR1 MNHEY, CDR2 SMNVEV (reference sequence). CDR3 DNA: TGTGCCAGCAGTTTCAGGGGTGCCTACGAGCAGTACTTC. Protein product: CASSFRGAYEQYF.

The rearrangement joins TRBV28 to TRBJ2-6; TRBD1 is a possible D gene (6 bases). V was clipped by 7 bases and J by 1 base, with 11 bases between them. The CDR3 is made up of 15 amino acids. The germline CDR1 and CDR2 sequences are MDHEN and SYDVKM. CDR3 nucleotide sequence: TGTGCCAGCATTAAAACAGGGTCTGGGGCCAACGTCCTGACTTTC. Translating it yields CASIKTGSGANVLTF.

This chain connects TRBV3-1 to TRBJ2-7, with 13 bases aligning to TRBD2. The V gene's germline CDR1 is LGHDT and CDR2 YNNKEL (reference sequence). The CDR3 is made up of 17 amino acids. V lost 3 bases, J lost 2 bases, and 7 bases stayed unmatched. The CDR3: CASSQGTSGEIAYEQYF. Here the CDR3 DNA reads TGTGCCAGCAGCCAGGGGACTAGCGGGGAGATAGCCTACGAGCAGTACTTC.

The chain combines TRBV28 with TRBJ2-5; D not certain. V was trimmed by 3 bases and J by 5 bases, leaving 10 bases between them. The CDR3 spans 13 residues. Germline CDR1 is MDHEN and CDR2 is SYDVKM. DNA for the CDR3: TGTGCCAGCAGTTTTACTAACTTGGAGACCCAGTACTTC. This encodes CASSFTNLETQYF.

The chain has TRBV29-1 and TRBJ2-5; D is perhaps TRBD2 (6 bases). The J call may be in error: the DNA end matches TRBJ2-7 better. The length of the CDR3 is 10 residues. CDR1 SQVTM and CDR2 ANQGSEA come from the germline V gene. CDR3 sequence reads: CNRGSYEQYF. In DNA form, the CDR3 reads TGCAACCGGGGGTCCTACGAGCAGTACTTC.

This clonotype was counted between two and nine times. The J gene is TRBJ2-5, the V gene TRBV24-1; no firm D call. The J call is doubtful: the DNA matches TRBJ2-1 better. Germline lookup yields CDR1 KGHDR and CDR2 SFDVKD. The CDR3 totals 13 residues. The CDR3 is CATSAGWGNEQFF. The CDR3 DNA follows: TGTGCCACCAGTGCAGGCTGGGGCAATGAGCAGTTCTTC.